The source of this T cell receptor beta chain is a study of blood T cell repertoires in COVID-19. Background on the study: Researchers got acute and convalescent COVID-19 samples from the United States, Italy and Spain. The cDNA or gDNA used as material had been derived from T cells, B-cell-depleted T cells, or PBMCs.

The germline gives CDR1 SGHNT, CDR2 YYREEE (reference sequence). This CDR3 is built from 13 residues. V was cut by 0 bases and J by 7 bases, with 10 bases left in between. Individuals drawn from about 26 US areas were about 18 to 95 years old. Profiling relied on immunoSEQ multiplex PCR, and the TCRdb table lists in-frame clones only, not all of them. The sample has about 300,000 clones, about nine tenths seen once. Sequenced sample: PBMCs or T cells enriched from blood (not recorded which). V is TRBV5-4 and J is TRBJ1-2; tentative D call: TRBD1 (6 bases). This sequence originates from a man aged 25-45 years who had recovered from COVID-19. CDR3 in amino acids: CASSLDRAGGYTF. In DNA form, the CDR3 reads TGTGCCAGCAGCTTGGACAGGGCGGGTGGCTACACCTTC.